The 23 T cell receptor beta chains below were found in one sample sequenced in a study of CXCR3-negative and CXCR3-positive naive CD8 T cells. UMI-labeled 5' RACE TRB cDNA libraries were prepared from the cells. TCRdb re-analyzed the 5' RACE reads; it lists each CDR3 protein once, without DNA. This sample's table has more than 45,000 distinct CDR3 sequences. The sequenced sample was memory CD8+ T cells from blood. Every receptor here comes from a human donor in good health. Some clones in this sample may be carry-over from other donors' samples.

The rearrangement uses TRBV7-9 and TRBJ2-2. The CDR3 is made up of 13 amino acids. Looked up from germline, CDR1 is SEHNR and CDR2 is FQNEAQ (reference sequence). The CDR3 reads CASTDGNTGELFF. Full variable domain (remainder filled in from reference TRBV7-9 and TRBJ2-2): DTGVSQNPRHKITKRGQNVTFRCDPISEHNRLYWYRQTLGQGPEFLTYFQNEAQLEKSRLLSDRFSAERPKGSFSTLEIQRTEQGDSAMYLCASTDGNTGELFFGEGSRLTVL.

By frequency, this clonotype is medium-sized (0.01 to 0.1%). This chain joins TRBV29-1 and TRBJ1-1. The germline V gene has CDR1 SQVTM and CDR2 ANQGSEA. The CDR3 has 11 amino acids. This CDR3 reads CSASENTEAFF.

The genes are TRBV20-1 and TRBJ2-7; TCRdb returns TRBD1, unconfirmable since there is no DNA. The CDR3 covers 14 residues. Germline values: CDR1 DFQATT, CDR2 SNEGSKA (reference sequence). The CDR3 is CSVPGGTGTYEQYF.

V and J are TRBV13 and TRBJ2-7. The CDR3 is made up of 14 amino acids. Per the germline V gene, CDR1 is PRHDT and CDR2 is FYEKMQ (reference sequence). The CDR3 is CASGAAGGTYEQYF. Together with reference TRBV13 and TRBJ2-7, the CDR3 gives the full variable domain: AAGVIQSPRHLIKEKRETATLKCYPIPRHDTVYWYQQGPGQDPQFLISFYEKMQSDKGSIPDRFSAQQFSDYHSELNMSSLELGDSALYFCASGAAGGTYEQYFGPGTRLTVT.

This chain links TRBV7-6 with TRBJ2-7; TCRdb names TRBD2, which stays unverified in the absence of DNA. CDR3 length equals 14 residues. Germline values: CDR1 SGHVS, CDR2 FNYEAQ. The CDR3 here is CASSLAASGYEQYF.

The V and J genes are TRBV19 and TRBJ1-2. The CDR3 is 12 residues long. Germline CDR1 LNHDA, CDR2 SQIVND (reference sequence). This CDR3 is CASADSLGGYTF.

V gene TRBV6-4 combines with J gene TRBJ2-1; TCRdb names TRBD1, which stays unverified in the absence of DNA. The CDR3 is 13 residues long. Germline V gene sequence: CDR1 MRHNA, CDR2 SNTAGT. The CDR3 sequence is CASSSGQNNEQFF.

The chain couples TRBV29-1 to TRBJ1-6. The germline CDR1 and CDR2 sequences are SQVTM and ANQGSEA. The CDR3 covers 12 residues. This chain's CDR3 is CSVQQGSSPLHF.

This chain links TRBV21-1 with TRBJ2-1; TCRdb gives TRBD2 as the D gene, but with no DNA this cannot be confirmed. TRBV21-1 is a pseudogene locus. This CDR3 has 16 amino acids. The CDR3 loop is CASSKDRPRGRSEQFF.

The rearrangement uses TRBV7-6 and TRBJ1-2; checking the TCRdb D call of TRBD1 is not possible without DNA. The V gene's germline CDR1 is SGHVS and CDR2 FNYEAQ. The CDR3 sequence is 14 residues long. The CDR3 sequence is CASRTTGDQGGYTF.

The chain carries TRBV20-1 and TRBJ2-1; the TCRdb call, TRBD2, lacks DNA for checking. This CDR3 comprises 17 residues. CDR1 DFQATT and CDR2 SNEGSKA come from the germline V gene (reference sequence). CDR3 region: CSATGLAGGGGYNEQFF.

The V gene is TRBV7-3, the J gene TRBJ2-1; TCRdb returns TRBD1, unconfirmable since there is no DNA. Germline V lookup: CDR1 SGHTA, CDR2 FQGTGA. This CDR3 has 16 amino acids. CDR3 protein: CASSIAPAGSYNEQFF.

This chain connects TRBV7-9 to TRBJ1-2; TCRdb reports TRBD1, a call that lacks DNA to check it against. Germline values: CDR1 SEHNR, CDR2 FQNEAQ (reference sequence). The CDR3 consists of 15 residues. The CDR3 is CASSLSGTIRDGYTF.

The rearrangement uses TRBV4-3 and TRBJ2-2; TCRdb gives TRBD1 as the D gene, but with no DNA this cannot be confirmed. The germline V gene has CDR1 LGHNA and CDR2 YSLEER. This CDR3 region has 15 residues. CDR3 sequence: CASSHGTGTTGELFF.

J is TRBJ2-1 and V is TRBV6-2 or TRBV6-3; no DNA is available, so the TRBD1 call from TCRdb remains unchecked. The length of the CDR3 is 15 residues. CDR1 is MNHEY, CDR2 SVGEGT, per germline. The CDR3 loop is CASSAGAGEYNEQFF.

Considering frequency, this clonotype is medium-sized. CDR3 residues: CASTPEAGGNTGELFF. This chain connects TRBV6-4 to TRBJ2-2; the D call of TRBD1 rests on TCRdb alone, since no DNA is present to check it. The CDR3 has 16 residues. From germline, CDR1 is MRHNA and CDR2 SNTAGT.

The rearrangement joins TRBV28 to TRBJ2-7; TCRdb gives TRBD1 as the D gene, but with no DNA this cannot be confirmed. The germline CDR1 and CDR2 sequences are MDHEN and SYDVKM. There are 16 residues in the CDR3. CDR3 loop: CASSLFPGQGIGEQYF.

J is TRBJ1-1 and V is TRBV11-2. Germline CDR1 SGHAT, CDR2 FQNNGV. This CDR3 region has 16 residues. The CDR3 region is CASSSSLWITNTEAFF.

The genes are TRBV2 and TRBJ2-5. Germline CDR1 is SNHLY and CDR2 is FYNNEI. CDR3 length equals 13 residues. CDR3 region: CASSDFETETQYF.

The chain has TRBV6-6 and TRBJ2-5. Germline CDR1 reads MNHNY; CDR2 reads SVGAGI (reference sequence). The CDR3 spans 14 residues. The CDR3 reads CASSYLAAQETQYF.

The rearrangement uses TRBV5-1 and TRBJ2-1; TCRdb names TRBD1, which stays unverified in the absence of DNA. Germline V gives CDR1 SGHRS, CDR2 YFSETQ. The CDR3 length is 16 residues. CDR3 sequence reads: CASSLTGSASYNEQFF.

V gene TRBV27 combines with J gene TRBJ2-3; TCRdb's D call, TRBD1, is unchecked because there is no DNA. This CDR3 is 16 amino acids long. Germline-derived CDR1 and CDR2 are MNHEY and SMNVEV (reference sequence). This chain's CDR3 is CASSNRQGASPDTQYF.

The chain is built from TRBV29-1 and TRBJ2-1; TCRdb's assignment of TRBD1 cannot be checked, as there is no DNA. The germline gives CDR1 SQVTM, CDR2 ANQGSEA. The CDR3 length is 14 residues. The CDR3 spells CSVSPLGVGDEQFF.